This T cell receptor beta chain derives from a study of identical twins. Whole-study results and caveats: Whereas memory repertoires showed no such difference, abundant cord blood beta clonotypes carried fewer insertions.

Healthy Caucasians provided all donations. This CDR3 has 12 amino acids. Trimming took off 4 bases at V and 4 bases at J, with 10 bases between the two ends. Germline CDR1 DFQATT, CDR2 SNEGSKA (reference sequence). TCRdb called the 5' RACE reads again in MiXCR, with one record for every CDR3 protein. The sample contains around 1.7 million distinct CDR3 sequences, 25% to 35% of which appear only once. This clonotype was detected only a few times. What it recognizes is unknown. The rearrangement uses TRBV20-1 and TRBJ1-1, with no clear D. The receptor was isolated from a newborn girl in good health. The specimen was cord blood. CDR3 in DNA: TGCAGTGCTACCGACGAGGGCACTGAAGCTTTCTTT. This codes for CSATDEGTEAFF.